This T cell receptor (beta chain) was sequenced for a study of tissue T cells after allogeneic stem cell transplantation. Documented time point: mouse harvest day 14 after allogeneic transplant. Mouse grafts combined 10^7 T-cell-depleted bone marrow cells with 10^6 splenic CD5+ T cells. Profiled with immunoSEQ multiplex PCR; TCRdb holds only in-frame clones, not every one. The sample lists fewer than 10,000 clones, approximately 34% occurring once. For this clone: Gene labels here are mouse ones. The read ends 1 residue shy of where the CDR3 ends; the end is completed using the germline J gene.

This CDR3 region has 14 residues. Germline assignment: CDR1 KGHTA and CDR2 FQNQQP. This TCR was sampled from a female BALB/c mouse given C57BL/6 T cells with graft-versus-host disease after an allogeneic hematopoietic cell transplant. Sequencing was carried out using skin. The gene calls are TRBV23 and TRBJ1-1; the table's D call, TRBD1, was not checked against the DNA. CDR3 region: CSSSPNRGNTEVFF. CDR3 DNA, as far as it was read: TGCTCCAGCAGTCCAAACAGGGGGAACACAGAAGTCTTC.